This T cell receptor (beta chain) was sequenced for a study of shared clonotypes between healthy human individuals. About the research overall: Each donor contributed plates that comprised three CD4 naive, three CD4 memory, two CD8 naive and one CD8 memory.

The run depth of the assay was deep. As handled by the study authors: Quality scores were absent from the junction-only immunoSEQ sequences, so filtering differed. TCRdb keeps only in-frame clones here, not all; method: immunoSEQ multiplex PCR. That table furnishes V, J and clone size, whereas the DNA furnished D and trimming. Counted here are roughly 2.6 million clones, around 94% occurring once; the ten biggest clones make up over 0.12%. The CD4+ fraction was divided into a CD45RA+ naive subset and a CD45RA-negative memory subset. Trimming removed 5 bases from V and 4 bases from J, with 20 bases in between. The germline V gene has CDR1 MDHEN and CDR2 SYDVKM. This CDR3 is built from 16 residues.

The chain combines TRBV28 with TRBJ1-1; D is uncertain. This clonotype originated in a man between 18 and 29 years old in good health. Sequenced: naive CD4+ T cells sorted from blood. Subset defined: CD45RA+ positively selected. The CDR3 nucleotides are TGTGCCAGCAGTCCTTCTGGTTCTCCCATCCGCACTGAAGCTTTCTTT. It is translated as CASSPSGSPIRTEAFF. The variable domain in full, with the rest retrieved from reference TRBV28 and TRBJ1-1, is DVKVTQSSRYLVKRTGEKVFLECVQDMDHENMFWYRQDPGLGLRLIYFSYDVKMKEKGDIPEGYSVSREKKERFSLILESASTNQTSMYLCASSPSGSPIRTEAFFGQGTRLTVV.